This T cell receptor beta chain is from a study of blood T cell repertoires in COVID-19. At the level of the study: Nucleic acid was either cDNA or gDNA, and it came from T cells, B-cell-depleted T cells, or PBMCs.

Data came from immunoSEQ multiplex PCR; TCRdb stores just in-frame clones and leaves some out. The sample holds 25,000 to 35,000 clones, approximately 90% seen once. Germline V CDR1 and CDR2: GTSNPN, SVGIG (reference sequence). J gave up 4 bases and V 4 bases, and 5 bases lay outside the gene matches. The CDR3 runs to 14 residues. The sample comprised peripheral blood. This chain links TRBV30 with TRBJ1-5; 9 bases match TRBD1. This sequence originates from a human donor in a cohort sampled during active COVID-19. CDR3 loop: CAWTPGQGNQPQHF. The CDR3 DNA sequence: TGTGCCTGGACCCCGGGACAGGGTAATCAGCCCCAGCATTTT.